A selection of T cell receptor beta chains follows, all from one sample in a study of shared clonotypes between healthy human individuals. The assay was immunoSEQ multiplex PCR, and TCRdb's table has in-frame clones only and misses some. The sample contains approximately 2,000,000 clones, 85% to 95% of which appear only once. The sample consisted of naive CD8+ T cells from PBMCs. The receptor set was obtained from a young man in good health. Some clones in this sample may be carry-over from other donors' samples. The CDR3 runs from the conserved cysteine through the conserved F or W. A D gene is named only where the DNA matches it firmly. Clone size, where shown, is once, few, many, or a class for clones that have expanded.

j_call: TRBJ2-2
clone_size: NA
v_call: TRBV5-4
cdr3_length: 15
d_call: NA
cdr3_aa: CASSLTLINTGELFF
cdr3_nt: TGTGCCAGCAGCTTGACCCTAATAAACACCGGGGAGCTGTTTTTT

j_call: TRBJ2-1
clone_size: NA
v_call: TRBV5-4
cdr3_length: 17
d_call: TRBD1
cdr3_aa: CASSLAKVKGANNEQFF
cdr3_nt: TGTGCCAGCAGCTTGGCCAAGGTGAAGGGGGCGAACAATGAGCAGTTCTTC

j_call: TRBJ2-3
clone_size: NA
v_call: TRBV11-2
cdr3_length: 13
d_call: NA
cdr3_aa: CASSLVAADTQYF
cdr3_nt: TGTGCCAGCAGCTTAGTCGCAGCGGATACGCAGTATTTT

j_call: TRBJ2-1
clone_size: once
v_call: TRBV10-1
cdr3_length: 15
d_call: TRBD2
cdr3_aa: CASSEATGGPNEQFF
cdr3_nt: TGCGCCAGCAGTGAGGCGACGGGAGGGCCAAATGAGCAGTTCTTC

j_call: TRBJ2-3
clone_size: NA
v_call: TRBV9
cdr3_length: 15
d_call: NA
cdr3_aa: CASSVVGRGTDTQYF
cdr3_nt: TGTGCCAGCAGCGTAGTCGGACGAGGCACAGATACGCAGTATTTT

j_call: TRBJ1-2
clone_size: NA
v_call: TRBV27
cdr3_length: 14
d_call: NA
cdr3_aa: CASTQQDRPNGYTF
cdr3_nt: TGTGCCAGCACCCAACAGGACAGACCGAATGGCTACACCTTC

j_call: TRBJ2-1
clone_size: NA
v_call: TRBV30
cdr3_length: 13
d_call: NA
cdr3_aa: CAWRGAAYNEQFF
cdr3_nt: TGTGCCTGGCGCGGTGCAGCCTACAATGAGCAGTTCTTC

j_call: TRBJ2-1
clone_size: NA
v_call: TRBV2
cdr3_length: 15
d_call: TRBD2
cdr3_aa: CASSDRLAGVIEQFF
cdr3_nt: TGTGCCAGCAGTGACAGGCTAGCGGGAGTTATTGAGCAGTTCTTC

j_call: TRBJ1-5
clone_size: NA
v_call: TRBV6-1
cdr3_length: 17
d_call: NA
cdr3_aa: CASSDAPGQGNNQPQHF
cdr3_nt: TGTGCCAGCAGTGATGCCCCGGGGCAGGGAAACAATCAGCCCCAGCATTTT

j_call: TRBJ2-1
clone_size: once
v_call: TRBV7-6
cdr3_length: 15
d_call: TRBD2
cdr3_aa: CASSSPGTSLNEQFF
cdr3_nt: TGTGCCAGCAGCTCCCCCGGGACTAGTTTGAATGAGCAGTTCTTC

j_call: TRBJ2-1
clone_size: NA
v_call: TRBV27
cdr3_length: 14
d_call: NA
cdr3_aa: CASSLVRGADEQFF
cdr3_nt: TGTGCCAGCAGTTTGGTCCGGGGGGCGGATGAGCAGTTCTTC

j_call: TRBJ2-5
clone_size: NA
v_call: TRBV9
cdr3_length: 16
d_call: NA
cdr3_aa: CASSLGWGGKQETQYF
cdr3_nt: TGTGCCAGCAGCCTAGGTTGGGGTGGGAAACAAGAGACCCAGTACTTC

j_call: TRBJ2-7
clone_size: NA
v_call: TRBV29-1
cdr3_length: 15
d_call: NA
cdr3_aa: CSARDTTISSYEQYF
cdr3_nt: TGCAGCGCCCGGGACACGACCATCTCCTCCTACGAGCAGTACTTC

j_call: TRBJ2-3
clone_size: NA
v_call: TRBV15
cdr3_length: 11
d_call: NA
cdr3_aa: CATSIGDTQYF
cdr3_nt: TGTGCCACCAGCATCGGGGATACGCAGTATTTT

j_call: TRBJ2-1
clone_size: NA
v_call: TRBV27
cdr3_length: 16
d_call: NA
cdr3_aa: CASRDIAASSYNEQFF
cdr3_nt: TGTGCCAGCAGAGACATAGCGGCAAGCTCCTACAATGAGCAGTTCTTC

j_call: TRBJ1-1
clone_size: once
v_call: TRBV28
cdr3_length: 14
d_call: NA
cdr3_aa: CASSFHQGDTEAFF
cdr3_nt: TGTGCCAGCAGTTTCCACCAGGGAGACACTGAAGCTTTCTTT

j_call: TRBJ1-2
clone_size: NA
v_call: TRBV27
cdr3_length: 16
d_call: TRBD1
cdr3_aa: CASSLAGGHTRYGYTF
cdr3_nt: TGTGCCAGCAGTTTAGCAGGGGGCCACACTCGCTATGGCTACACCTTC

j_call: TRBJ1-2
clone_size: NA
v_call: TRBV4-2
cdr3_length: 18
d_call: NA
cdr3_aa: CASSQDMGVGTVNYGYSF
cdr3_nt: TGTGCCAGCAGCCAAGATATGGGGGTGGGCACCGTTAACTATGGCTACTCCTTC

j_call: TRBJ1-4
clone_size: NA
v_call: TRBV28
cdr3_length: 16
d_call: NA
cdr3_aa: CASSPPRLFRSEKLFF
cdr3_nt: TGTGCCAGCAGCCCACCCCGACTTTTCCGGAGCGAAAAACTGTTTTTT

j_call: TRBJ2-1
clone_size: NA
v_call: TRBV6-6
cdr3_length: 13
d_call: NA
cdr3_aa: CASSYPRGNEQFF
cdr3_nt: TGTGCCAGCAGTTACCCCCGGGGCAATGAGCAGTTCTTC

j_call: TRBJ2-1
clone_size: NA
v_call: TRBV7-3
cdr3_length: 14
d_call: TRBD1
cdr3_aa: CASSPGQGSQEQFF
cdr3_nt: TGTGCCAGCAGCCCGGGACAGGGAAGTCAGGAGCAGTTCTTC

j_call: TRBJ2-1
clone_size: NA
v_call: TRBV7-6
cdr3_length: 15
d_call: NA
cdr3_aa: CASSLDPTSYNEQFF
cdr3_nt: TGTGCCAGCAGCTTAGATCCAACGTCCTACAATGAGCAGTTCTTC

j_call: TRBJ2-2
clone_size: few
v_call: TRBV7-3
cdr3_length: 17
d_call: TRBD2
cdr3_aa: CASSPGSGRAYAGELFF
cdr3_nt: TGTGCCAGCAGCCCGGGCAGCGGGAGGGCCTATGCCGGGGAGCTGTTTTTT

j_call: TRBJ2-5
clone_size: NA
v_call: TRBV27
cdr3_length: 15
d_call: NA
cdr3_aa: CASSLSAGRRETQYF
cdr3_nt: TGTGCCAGCAGTTTATCTGCGGGGAGGAGGGAGACCCAGTACTTC

j_call: TRBJ1-6
clone_size: NA
v_call: TRBV28
cdr3_length: 15
d_call: TRBD1
cdr3_aa: CASTLGQGGYSPLHF
cdr3_nt: TGTGCCAGCACCCTCGGACAGGGCGGCTATTCACCCCTCCACTTT

j_call: TRBJ2-3
clone_size: once
v_call: TRBV7-6
cdr3_length: 14
d_call: TRBD2
cdr3_aa: CASTPLALTDTQYF
cdr3_nt: TGTGCCAGCACCCCACTAGCGCTCACAGATACGCAGTATTTT

j_call: TRBJ1-2
clone_size: NA
v_call: TRBV28
cdr3_length: 14
d_call: NA
cdr3_aa: CASSLLGSGYGYTF
cdr3_nt: TGTGCCAGCAGTTTATTAGGCTCGGGGTATGGCTACACCTTC

j_call: TRBJ1-5
clone_size: NA
v_call: TRBV28
cdr3_length: 12
d_call: NA
cdr3_aa: CASSLRWGPQHF
cdr3_nt: TGTGCCAGCAGTTTAAGATGGGGCCCCCAGCATTTT

j_call: TRBJ2-1
clone_size: NA
v_call: TRBV13
cdr3_length: 15
d_call: TRBD2
cdr3_aa: CASSWRLATYNEQFF
cdr3_nt: TGTGCCAGCAGCTGGAGACTAGCGACCTACAATGAGCAGTTCTTC